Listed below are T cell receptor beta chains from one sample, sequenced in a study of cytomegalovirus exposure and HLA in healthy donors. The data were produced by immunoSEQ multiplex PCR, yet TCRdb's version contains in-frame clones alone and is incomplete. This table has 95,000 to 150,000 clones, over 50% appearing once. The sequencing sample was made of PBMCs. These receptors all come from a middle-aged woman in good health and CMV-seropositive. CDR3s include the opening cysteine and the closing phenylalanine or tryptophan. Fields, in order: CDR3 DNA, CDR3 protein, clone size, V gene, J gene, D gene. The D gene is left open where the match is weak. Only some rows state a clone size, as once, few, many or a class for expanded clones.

CDR3nt: TGTGCCAGCAGCTTACCATTAGCGGAGAGCGGAGATACGCAGTATTTT
CDR3aa: CASSLPLAESGDTQYF
abundance: few
v_gene: TRBV7-6
j_gene: TRBJ2-3
d_gene: NA

CDR3nt: TGTGCTAGCAGCTTAGGCGCTAGCGGGAACCCCTGGGGAGAGACCCAGTACTTC
CDR3aa: CASSLGASGNPWGETQYF
abundance: once
v_gene: TRBV7-7
j_gene: TRBJ2-5
d_gene: TRBD2

CDR3nt: TGTGCCAGCTCTGGGACAGGGAGGGGGAGTGAAAAACTGTTTTTT
CDR3aa: CASSGTGRGSEKLFF
abundance: NA
v_gene: TRBV2
j_gene: TRBJ1-4
d_gene: TRBD1

CDR3nt: TGTGCCAGTAGTCACTCCAGGTCCCAGCATTTT
CDR3aa: CASSHSRSQHF
abundance: many
v_gene: TRBV19
j_gene: TRBJ1-5
d_gene: NA

CDR3nt: TGTGCCAGCAGTGAAGCCGACGAGGTCTATGGCTACACCTTC
CDR3aa: CASSEADEVYGYTF
abundance: NA
v_gene: TRBV2
j_gene: TRBJ1-2
d_gene: NA

CDR3nt: TGTGCCTGGAGCTACGGGTTCCATAGCAATCAGCCCCAGCATTTT
CDR3aa: CAWSYGFHSNQPQHF
abundance: NA
v_gene: TRBV30
j_gene: TRBJ1-5
d_gene: NA

CDR3nt: TGTGCCAGCAGTTCAGGGTCAGGGGTACAGCCCCAGCATTTT
CDR3aa: CASSSGSGVQPQHF
abundance: NA
v_gene: TRBV27
j_gene: TRBJ1-5
d_gene: NA

CDR3nt: TGTGCCAGCGGCCCGACTTTAGCGACGAACACCGGGGAGCTGTTTTTT
CDR3aa: CASGPTLATNTGELFF
abundance: NA
v_gene: TRBV5-6
j_gene: TRBJ2-2
d_gene: NA

CDR3nt: TGCGCCAGCAGTCAATCGCGGGCCTCAACGCAGGGGACAGACGAGACCGGGGAGCTGTTTTTT
CDR3aa: CASSQSRASTQGTDETGELFF
abundance: NA
v_gene: TRBV23-1
j_gene: TRBJ2-2
d_gene: TRBD1

CDR3nt: TGTGCCAGCAGCCTAAGGGGGGGACTAGCGGGACTAGAGACCCAGTACTTC
CDR3aa: CASSLRGGLAGLETQYF
abundance: NA
v_gene: TRBV7-3
j_gene: TRBJ2-5
d_gene: TRBD2

CDR3nt: TGCAGTGCTAGTAATCGTGAAAAACTGTTTTTT
CDR3aa: CSASNREKLFF
abundance: NA
v_gene: TRBV20-1
j_gene: TRBJ1-4
d_gene: NA

CDR3nt: TGTGCTAGTGGTTCCCGGACAGGGGAAGAGACCCAGTACTTC
CDR3aa: CASGSRTGEETQYF
abundance: NA
v_gene: TRBV12-5
j_gene: TRBJ2-5
d_gene: TRBD1

CDR3nt: TGCGCCAGCAGCTTGGCGGACACCGGATTGACTGAAGCTTTCTTT
CDR3aa: CASSLADTGLTEAFF
abundance: once
v_gene: TRBV5-1
j_gene: TRBJ1-1
d_gene: NA

CDR3nt: TGTGCCAGTAGTATAGAGGGCCTACGTGCTGAAGCTTTCTTT
CDR3aa: CASSIEGLRAEAFF
abundance: NA
v_gene: TRBV19
j_gene: TRBJ1-1
d_gene: NA

CDR3nt: TGTGCCAGCTCACCCCTGTTGGGGGCCCATTATGGCTACACCTTC
CDR3aa: CASSPLLGAHYGYTF
abundance: NA
v_gene: TRBV18
j_gene: TRBJ1-2
d_gene: NA

CDR3nt: TGTGCCAGCAGCTTGGGGGGGCTAGCGGGAGAGGGAGATACGCAGTATTTT
CDR3aa: CASSLGGLAGEGDTQYF
abundance: NA
v_gene: TRBV5-4
j_gene: TRBJ2-3
d_gene: TRBD2

CDR3nt: TGCAGCGTTGAAGCCCTGACAGATACCGGGGAGCTGTTTTTT
CDR3aa: CSVEALTDTGELFF
abundance: NA
v_gene: TRBV29-1
j_gene: TRBJ2-2
d_gene: NA

CDR3nt: TGTGCCAGTAGTATCTCTTGGTTCCCTAAGAATCAGCCCCAGCATTTT
CDR3aa: CASSISWFPKNQPQHF
abundance: NA
v_gene: TRBV19
j_gene: TRBJ1-5
d_gene: NA

CDR3nt: TGTGCCAGCAGACGGACAGGGTTGGAGGTAGATACGCAGTATTTT
CDR3aa: CASRRTGLEVDTQYF
abundance: NA
v_gene: TRBV6-5
j_gene: TRBJ2-3
d_gene: TRBD1

CDR3nt: TGTGCCAGCAGTGAAGCGCTATGGGCCAACGTCCTGGCTTTC
CDR3aa: CASSEALWANVLAF
abundance: NA
v_gene: TRBV6-1
j_gene: TRBJ2-6
d_gene: NA

CDR3nt: TGTGCCAGCAGCTTAGATATAGCGGGAGAGGGGAATGAGCAGTTCTTC
CDR3aa: CASSLDIAGEGNEQFF
abundance: NA
v_gene: TRBV11-3
j_gene: TRBJ2-1
d_gene: TRBD2

CDR3nt: TGCGCCAGCAGCCAAGCGACAGGGGCCAGCACAGATACGCAGTATTTT
CDR3aa: CASSQATGASTDTQYF
abundance: NA
v_gene: TRBV4-1
j_gene: TRBJ2-3
d_gene: TRBD1

CDR3nt: TGTGCCAGCAACGGGGTCGCGAACTATGGCTACACCTTC
CDR3aa: CASNGVANYGYTF
abundance: NA
v_gene: TRBV2
j_gene: TRBJ1-2
d_gene: NA

CDR3nt: TGTGCCAGCAGCTTTACAGGGGAAACAGGCCAGCCCCAGCATTTT
CDR3aa: CASSFTGETGQPQHF
abundance: NA
v_gene: TRBV9
j_gene: TRBJ1-5
d_gene: TRBD1

CDR3nt: TGTGCCTGGGGACAGGGGGGGGGAGAGACCCAGTACTTC
CDR3aa: CAWGQGGGETQYF
abundance: few
v_gene: TRBV30
j_gene: TRBJ2-5
d_gene: TRBD1

CDR3nt: TGTGCCAGCAGTCCTACTAGCGGGGGGACCGGCGGGGAGCTGTTTTTT
CDR3aa: CASSPTSGGTGGELFF
abundance: few
v_gene: TRBV6-6
j_gene: TRBJ2-2
d_gene: TRBD2

CDR3nt: TGCGCCAGCAGTAGCGGGCTAGCGGGGTCCCTCATCTACAATGAGCAGTTCTTC
CDR3aa: CASSSGLAGSLIYNEQFF
abundance: NA
v_gene: TRBV10-1
j_gene: TRBJ2-1
d_gene: TRBD2

CDR3nt: TGTGCCAGCAGCTTCTCGGACAGGGTTGGTGAGCAGTTCTTC
CDR3aa: CASSFSDRVGEQFF
abundance: NA
v_gene: TRBV11-3
j_gene: TRBJ2-1
d_gene: TRBD1

CDR3nt: TGTGCCAGCAGCCCCGGGACAGGCACAGATACGCAGTATTTT
CDR3aa: CASSPGTGTDTQYF
abundance: NA
v_gene: TRBV2
j_gene: TRBJ2-3
d_gene: TRBD1

CDR3nt: TGCGCCAGCAGCCCGGACAGGGGATACGAAAAACTGTTTTTT
CDR3aa: CASSPDRGYEKLFF
abundance: NA
v_gene: TRBV5-1
j_gene: TRBJ1-4
d_gene: TRBD1

CDR3nt: TGCGCCAGCAGCTCGGTGCAGGGACTTGGCTACACCTTC
CDR3aa: CASSSVQGLGYTF
abundance: few
v_gene: TRBV5-1
j_gene: TRBJ1-2
d_gene: NA

CDR3nt: TGTGCCAGCAGCGATCGACAGGGGGGGAACACCGGGGAGCTGTTTTTT
CDR3aa: CASSDRQGGNTGELFF
abundance: NA
v_gene: TRBV7-9
j_gene: TRBJ2-2
d_gene: TRBD1

CDR3nt: TGTGCCAGCAGCCCAGCGGGAGGGCCAGAGGAGACCCAGTACTTC
CDR3aa: CASSPAGGPEETQYF
abundance: once
v_gene: TRBV4-2
j_gene: TRBJ2-5
d_gene: TRBD2

CDR3nt: TGTGCCAGCAGCTTGGCCGCAGGGACAGGGCTACAAGAGACCCAGTACTTC
CDR3aa: CASSLAAGTGLQETQYF
abundance: NA
v_gene: TRBV5-6
j_gene: TRBJ2-5
d_gene: TRBD1

CDR3nt: TGTGCCAGCACGACTAGCGGGAGACAATACGAGCAGTACTTC
CDR3aa: CASTTSGRQYEQYF
abundance: once
v_gene: TRBV6-1
j_gene: TRBJ2-7
d_gene: TRBD2

CDR3nt: TGTGCCTGGGATAGCCCGGGGGGGGCGTCTGGCTACACCTTC
CDR3aa: CAWDSPGGASGYTF
abundance: NA
v_gene: TRBV30
j_gene: TRBJ1-2
d_gene: NA

CDR3nt: TGTGCCAGCAGCCAGGGGTCGCCGTCCGGGGAGCTGTTTTTT
CDR3aa: CASSQGSPSGELFF
abundance: NA
v_gene: TRBV7-3
j_gene: TRBJ2-2
d_gene: NA

CDR3nt: TGTGCCATCAGGGCAGGGGGGCGGGAACAAAAGGATACGCAGTATTTT
CDR3aa: CAIRAGGREQKDTQYF
abundance: NA
v_gene: TRBV10-3
j_gene: TRBJ2-3
d_gene: NA

CDR3nt: TGTGCCAGTAGTTCAGTTAGCAATCAGCCCCAGCATTTT
CDR3aa: CASSSVSNQPQHF
abundance: few
v_gene: TRBV19
j_gene: TRBJ1-5
d_gene: NA

CDR3nt: TGTGCCAGCAGTGAAGTGGCTAGGGGAGGTAACTATGGCTACACCTTC
CDR3aa: CASSEVARGGNYGYTF
abundance: few
v_gene: TRBV2
j_gene: TRBJ1-2
d_gene: NA

CDR3nt: TGCGCCAGCAGCTTGGCCCTGGACAGGGCCTATGGCTACACCTTC
CDR3aa: CASSLALDRAYGYTF
abundance: NA
v_gene: TRBV5-1
j_gene: TRBJ1-2
d_gene: TRBD1

CDR3nt: TGTGCCTGGAGTGTCATAGGGGGTAGTGGCTACCCCTTC
CDR3aa: CAWSVIGGSGYPF
abundance: NA
v_gene: TRBV30
j_gene: TRBJ1-2
d_gene: NA

CDR3nt: TGTGCCAGCAGCGTCCAGGACTCCTATGGCTACACCTTC
CDR3aa: CASSVQDSYGYTF
abundance: NA
v_gene: TRBV9
j_gene: TRBJ1-2
d_gene: NA

CDR3nt: TGTGCCAGCAGCTTGTTACTGCTTCTGGGGGGGGGCCAACAGCCCCAGCATTTT
CDR3aa: CASSLLLLLGGGQQPQHF
abundance: NA
v_gene: TRBV5-8
j_gene: TRBJ1-5
d_gene: NA

CDR3nt: TGTGCCAGCAGCTTGGGGGGCCGGGACAGCTATGGCTACACCTTC
CDR3aa: CASSLGGRDSYGYTF
abundance: NA
v_gene: TRBV5-6
j_gene: TRBJ1-2
d_gene: TRBD1

CDR3nt: TGTGCCACCAGCATTGGACAGGGGATAGCCTACGAGCAGTACTTC
CDR3aa: CATSIGQGIAYEQYF
abundance: NA
v_gene: TRBV15
j_gene: TRBJ2-7
d_gene: TRBD1

CDR3nt: TGTGCCGGAGGGAGCAAGAACACCGGGGAGCTGTTTTTT
CDR3aa: CAGGSKNTGELFF
abundance: NA
v_gene: TRBV5-4
j_gene: TRBJ2-2
d_gene: NA

CDR3nt: TGTGCCAGCAGCTCCCTCACCGCAGGGCTTGAGCAGTTCTTC
CDR3aa: CASSSLTAGLEQFF
abundance: few
v_gene: TRBV7-9
j_gene: TRBJ2-1
d_gene: NA